This T cell receptor beta chain was sequenced in a study of blood T cell repertoires in COVID-19. Sequenced by immunoSEQ multiplex PCR; TCRdb stores in-frame clones only, minus some. The sample yields over 450,000 clones, 70% to 90% seen once. In germline, CDR1 is SQVTM, CDR2 ANQGSEA. V lost 3 bases, J lost 1 base, and 4 bases stayed unmatched. There are 14 residues in the CDR3. Sequenced sample: peripheral blood. The V call is TRBV29-1, the J call TRBJ1-1, with 8 bases that match TRBD1. The receptor's source is a woman aged 45-65 years with COVID-19, enrolled during active disease. CDR3 sequence reads: CSVEDRAKNTEAFF. Written as DNA, the CDR3 is TGCAGCGTTGAGGACAGGGCGAAGAACACTGAAGCTTTCTTT.